These 3 T cell receptor beta chains share one sample of origin, sequenced in a study of cytomegalovirus exposure and HLA in healthy donors. The PCR made use of 60 Vbeta and 13 Jbeta primers. The method was immunoSEQ multiplex PCR; TCRdb's version includes in-frame clones alone and lacks a portion of them. This sample has 180,000 or so clones, with over 65% found just once. The sequencing sample was made of PBMCs. Every receptor here comes from a boy aged 2 to 9 in good health and CMV-seronegative.

The chain uses TRBV25-1 and TRBJ1-2; perhaps TRBD1 as D (5 bases). This CDR3 is built from 13 residues. Germline assignment: CDR1 MGHDK and CDR2 SYGVNS. V gave up 2 bases and J gave up 7 bases, with 11 bases separating them. CDR3 residues: CASSEALGAGYTF. CDR3 DNA sequence: TGTGCCAGCAGTGAAGCCCTAGGGGCTGGCTACACCTTC.

The chain couples TRBV11-2 to TRBJ2-7, with D perhaps TRBD1 (5 bases). The ends were cut back, 2 bases at V and 0 bases at J, with 11 bases in the middle. This CDR3 is built from 15 residues. Germline CDR1 and CDR2: SGHAT and FQNNGV. CDR3 coding DNA: TGTGCCAGCAGCTTACCAGGGTCCCGCTCCTACGAGCAGTACTTC. Encoded protein: CASSLPGSRSYEQYF.

This clone was observed once. V usage is TRBV5-6 and J usage is TRBJ2-2; weak D call: TRBD2 (5 bases). Germline CDR1 is SGHDT and CDR2 is YYEEEE. The CDR3 extends over 16 amino acids. Trimming removed 2 bases at V and 0 bases at J, with 11 bases between. The chain's CDR3 is CASSFPRGTNTGELFF. The DNA for the CDR3 is TGTGCCAGCAGCTTTCCCCGGGGAACGAACACCGGGGAGCTGTTTTTT.